This TCR beta chain is drawn from a study of Ad26.COV2.S vaccination and SARS-CoV-2 variants. Turning to the study itself: Intramuscular Ad26.COV2.S doses were given once or twice, 56 days apart.

The junction had 11 bases not matched to a gene; V was cut back by 2 bases and J by 13 bases. CDR1 MGHRA and CDR2 YSYEKL come from the germline V gene. The CDR3 loop spans 16 amino acids. This clone was observed a handful of times. This sample's treatment: approximately 18 received Ad26.COV2.S at low or high dose, single or two shots; 5 received placebo; per-sample allocation not given. The samples were gathered on day 63 after the first injection of vaccine or placebo. Generated by immunoSEQ multiplex PCR, the TCRdb table keeps only in-frame clones and is missing some. The data hold more than 400,000 clones, with about 90% observed a single time.

V and J are TRBV4-1 and TRBJ2-1, with TRBD2 matching 13 bases. The sequences come from peripheral blood, collected in a trial of Ad26.COV2.S vaccine versus placebo. This receptor was obtained from a person aged 18-65 years who received the Ad26.COV2.S COVID-19 vaccine or a placebo. The CDR3 nucleotides are TGCGCCAGCAGCCAACCTACTAGCGGGAGGGCCTTCGTCCAGTTCTTC. This encodes CASSQPTSGRAFVQFF.